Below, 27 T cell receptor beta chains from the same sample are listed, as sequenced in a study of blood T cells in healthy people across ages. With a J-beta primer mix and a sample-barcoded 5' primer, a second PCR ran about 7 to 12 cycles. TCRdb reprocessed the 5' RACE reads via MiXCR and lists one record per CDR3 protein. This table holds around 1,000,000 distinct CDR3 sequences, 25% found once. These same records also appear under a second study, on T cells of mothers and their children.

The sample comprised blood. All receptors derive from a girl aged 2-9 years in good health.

CDR3 coding DNA: TGCAGTGCTATGATGCGGACAGGTAACACAGATACGCAGTATTTT. Encoded protein: CSAMMRTGNTDTQYF. The V gene is TRBV20-1, the J gene TRBJ2-3; 7 positions agree with TRBD1. CDR1 and CDR2 from the germline V gene are DFQATT and SNEGSKA (reference sequence). The CDR3 is made up of 15 amino acids. V lost 4 bases to trimming and J lost 2 bases; unmatched junction nucleotides: 9.

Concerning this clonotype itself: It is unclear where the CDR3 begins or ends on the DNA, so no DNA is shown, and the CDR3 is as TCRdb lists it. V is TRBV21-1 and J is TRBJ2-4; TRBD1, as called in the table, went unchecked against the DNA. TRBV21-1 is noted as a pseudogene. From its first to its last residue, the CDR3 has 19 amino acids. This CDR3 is CASSKVRWGQGSSKNIQYF.

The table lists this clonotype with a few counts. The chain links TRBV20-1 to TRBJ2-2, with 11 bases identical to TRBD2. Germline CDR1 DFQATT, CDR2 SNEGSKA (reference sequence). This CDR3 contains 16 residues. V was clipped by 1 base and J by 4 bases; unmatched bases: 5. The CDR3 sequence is CSARVPGLAGTGELFF. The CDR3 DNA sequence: TGCAGTGCTAGAGTCCCCGGACTAGCGGGCACCGGGGAGCTGTTTTTT.

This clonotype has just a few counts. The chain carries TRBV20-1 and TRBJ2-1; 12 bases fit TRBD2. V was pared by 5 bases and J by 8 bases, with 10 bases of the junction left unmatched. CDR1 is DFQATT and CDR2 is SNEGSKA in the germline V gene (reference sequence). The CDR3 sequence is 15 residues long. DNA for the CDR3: TGCAGTGCTCGTCCGACTAGCGGGAGCATCTATGAGCAGTTCTTC. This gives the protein CSARPTSGSIYEQFF.

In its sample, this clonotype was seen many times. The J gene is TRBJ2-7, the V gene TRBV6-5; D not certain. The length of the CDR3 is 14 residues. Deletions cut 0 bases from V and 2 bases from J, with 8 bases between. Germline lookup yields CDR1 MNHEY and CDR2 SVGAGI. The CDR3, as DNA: TGTGCCAGCAGTTACTCGGGCCTCCCCTACGAGCAGTACTTC. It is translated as CASSYSGLPYEQYF.

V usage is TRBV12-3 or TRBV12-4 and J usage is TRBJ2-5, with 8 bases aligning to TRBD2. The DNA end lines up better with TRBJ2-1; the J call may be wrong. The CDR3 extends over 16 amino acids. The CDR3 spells CASSPPGAGGVNEQFF. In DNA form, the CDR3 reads TGTGCCAGCAGTCCCCCAGGGGCGGGAGGAGTTAACGAGCAGTTCTTC.

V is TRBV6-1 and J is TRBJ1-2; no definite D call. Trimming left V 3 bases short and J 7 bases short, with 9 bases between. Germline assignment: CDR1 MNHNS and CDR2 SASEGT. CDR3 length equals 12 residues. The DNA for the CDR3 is TGTGCCAGCAGTGAGGCTTACAGTGGCTACACCTTC. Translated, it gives CASSEAYSGYTF.

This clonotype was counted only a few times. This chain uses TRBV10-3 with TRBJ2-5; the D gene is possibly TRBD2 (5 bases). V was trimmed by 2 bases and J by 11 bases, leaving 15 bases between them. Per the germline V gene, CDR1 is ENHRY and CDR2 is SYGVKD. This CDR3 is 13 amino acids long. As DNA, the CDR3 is TGTGCCATCAGTGAGGAGGGAGCATTGCAGCAGTACTTC. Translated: CAISEEGALQQYF.

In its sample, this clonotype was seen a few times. CDR3 sequence (DNA): TGTGCCAGCAGCACTGGCGGGGGAGCGGTGACCCAGTACTTC. This gives the protein CASSTGGGAVTQYF. The chain carries TRBV7-6 and TRBJ2-5; the match to TRBD2 covers 7 bases. The CDR3 has 14 residues. Germline assignment: CDR1 SGHVS and CDR2 FNYEAQ. With 5 bases clipped from V and 7 bases from J, the junction kept 10 bases outside the gene matches.

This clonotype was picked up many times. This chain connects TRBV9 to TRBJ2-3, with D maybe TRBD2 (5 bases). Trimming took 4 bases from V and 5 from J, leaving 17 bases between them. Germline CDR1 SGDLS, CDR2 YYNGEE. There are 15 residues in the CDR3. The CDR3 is CASSTLVARGDTQYF. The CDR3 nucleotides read TGTGCCAGCAGCACTCTCGTAGCGAGAGGAGATACGCAGTATTTT.

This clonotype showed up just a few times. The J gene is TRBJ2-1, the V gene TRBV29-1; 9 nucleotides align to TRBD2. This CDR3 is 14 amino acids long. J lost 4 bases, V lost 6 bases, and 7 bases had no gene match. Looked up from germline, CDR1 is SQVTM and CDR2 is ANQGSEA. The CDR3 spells CSVSSGTDYNEQFF. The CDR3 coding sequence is TGCAGCGTCTCTAGCGGGACCGATTACAATGAGCAGTTCTTC.

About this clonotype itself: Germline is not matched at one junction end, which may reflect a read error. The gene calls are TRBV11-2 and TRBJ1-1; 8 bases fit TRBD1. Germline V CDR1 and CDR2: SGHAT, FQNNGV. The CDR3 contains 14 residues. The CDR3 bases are TGTGCCAGCAGTTCTTGGACAGGGAACCCTGAAGCTTTCTTT. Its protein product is CASSSWTGNPEAFF.

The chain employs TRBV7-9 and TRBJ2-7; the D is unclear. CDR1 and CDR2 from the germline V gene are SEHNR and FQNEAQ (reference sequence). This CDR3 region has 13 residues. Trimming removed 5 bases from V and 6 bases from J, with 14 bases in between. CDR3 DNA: TGTGCCAGCAGCAGCTTAGACTTCGGCGAGCAGTACTTC. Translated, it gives CASSSLDFGEQYF.

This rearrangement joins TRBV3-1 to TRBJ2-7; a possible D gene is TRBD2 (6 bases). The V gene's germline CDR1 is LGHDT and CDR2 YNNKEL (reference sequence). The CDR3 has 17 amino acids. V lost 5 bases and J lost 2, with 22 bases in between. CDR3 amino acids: CASSSGTASSPPYEQYF. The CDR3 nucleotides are TGTGCCAGCAGCTCCGGGACTGCCTCATCCCCGCCCTACGAGCAGTACTTC.

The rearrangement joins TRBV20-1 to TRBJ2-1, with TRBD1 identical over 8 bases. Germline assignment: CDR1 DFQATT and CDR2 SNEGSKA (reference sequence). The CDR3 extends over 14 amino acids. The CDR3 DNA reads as TGCACCGCCCTCAGGACAGGGTCCTACAATGAGCAGTTCTTC. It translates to CTALRTGSYNEQFF.

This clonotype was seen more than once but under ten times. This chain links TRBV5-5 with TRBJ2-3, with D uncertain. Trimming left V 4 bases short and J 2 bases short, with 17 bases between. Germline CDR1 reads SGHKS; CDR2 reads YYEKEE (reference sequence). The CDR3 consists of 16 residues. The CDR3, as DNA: TGTGCCAGCAGCAAGGGCCCCACGACCAACACAGATACGCAGTATTTT. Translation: CASSKGPTTNTDTQYF.

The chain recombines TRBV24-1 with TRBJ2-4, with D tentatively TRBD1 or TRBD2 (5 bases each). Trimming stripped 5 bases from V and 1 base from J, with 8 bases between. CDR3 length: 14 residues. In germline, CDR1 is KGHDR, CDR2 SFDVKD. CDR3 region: CATSGGMAKNIQYF. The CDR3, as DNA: TGTGCCACCAGTGGGGGGATGGCCAAAAACATTCAGTACTTC.

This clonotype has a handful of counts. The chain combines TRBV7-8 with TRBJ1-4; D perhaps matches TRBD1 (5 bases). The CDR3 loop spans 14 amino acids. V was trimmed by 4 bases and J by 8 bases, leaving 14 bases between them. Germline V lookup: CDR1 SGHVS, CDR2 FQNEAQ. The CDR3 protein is CASSYFQGREKLFF. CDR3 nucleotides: TGTGCCAGCAGCTATTTTCAGGGAAGAGAAAAACTGTTTTTT.

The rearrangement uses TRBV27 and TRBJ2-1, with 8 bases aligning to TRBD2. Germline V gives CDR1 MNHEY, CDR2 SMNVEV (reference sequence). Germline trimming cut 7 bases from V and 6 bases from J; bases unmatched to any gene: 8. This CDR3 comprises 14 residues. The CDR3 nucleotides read TGTGCCAGCACTATACTCGGGACTAGCAATGAGCAGTTCTTC. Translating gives CASTILGTSNEQFF.

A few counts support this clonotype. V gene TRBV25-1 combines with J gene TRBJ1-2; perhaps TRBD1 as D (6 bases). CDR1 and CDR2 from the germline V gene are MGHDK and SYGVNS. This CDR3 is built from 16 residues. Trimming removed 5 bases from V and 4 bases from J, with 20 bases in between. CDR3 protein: CASSPGERRIGYGYTF. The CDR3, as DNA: TGTGCCAGCAGTCCAGGGGAGAGGCGAATCGGCTATGGCTACACCTTC.

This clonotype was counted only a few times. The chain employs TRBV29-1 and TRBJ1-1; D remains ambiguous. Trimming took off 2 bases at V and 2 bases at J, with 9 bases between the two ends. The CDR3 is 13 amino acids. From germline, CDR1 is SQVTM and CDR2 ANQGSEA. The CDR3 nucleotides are TGCAGCGTTGAATGGGCCGTCAACACTGAAGCTTTCTTT. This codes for CSVEWAVNTEAFF.

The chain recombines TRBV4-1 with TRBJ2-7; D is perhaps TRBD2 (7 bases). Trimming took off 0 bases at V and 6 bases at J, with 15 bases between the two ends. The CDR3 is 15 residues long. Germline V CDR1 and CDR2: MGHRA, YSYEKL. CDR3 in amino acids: CASSQDEGGGPEQYF. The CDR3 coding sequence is TGCGCCAGCAGCCAAGACGAGGGAGGGGGGCCCGAGCAGTACTTC.

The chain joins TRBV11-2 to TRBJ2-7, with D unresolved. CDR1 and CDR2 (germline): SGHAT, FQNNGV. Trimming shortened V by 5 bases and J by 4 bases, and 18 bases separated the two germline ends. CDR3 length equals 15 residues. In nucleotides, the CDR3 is TGTGCCAGCAGCGAGGCCTTAGGCCCCTTTTACGAGCAGTACTTC. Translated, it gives CASSEALGPFYEQYF.

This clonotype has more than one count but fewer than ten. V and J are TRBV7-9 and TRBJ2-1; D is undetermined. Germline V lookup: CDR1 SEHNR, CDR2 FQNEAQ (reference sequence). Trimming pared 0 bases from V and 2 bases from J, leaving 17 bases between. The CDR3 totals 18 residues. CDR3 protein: CASSLALYRMRTYNEQFF. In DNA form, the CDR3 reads TGTGCCAGCAGCTTAGCCCTCTACCGTATGAGGACCTACAATGAGCAGTTCTTC.

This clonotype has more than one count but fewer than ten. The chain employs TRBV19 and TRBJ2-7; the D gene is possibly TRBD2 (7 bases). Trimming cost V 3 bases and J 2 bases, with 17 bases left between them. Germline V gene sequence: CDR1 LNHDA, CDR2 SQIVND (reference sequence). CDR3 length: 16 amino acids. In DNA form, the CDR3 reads TGTGCCAGTAGTATGGCCGGGGGCGGGAGTGCCTACGAGCAGTACTTC. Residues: CASSMAGGGSAYEQYF.

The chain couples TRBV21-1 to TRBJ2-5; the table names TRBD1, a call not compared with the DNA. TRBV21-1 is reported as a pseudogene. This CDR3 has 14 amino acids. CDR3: CASPRTGASGTQYF. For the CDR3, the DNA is TGTGCCAGCCCGCGGACAGGGGCTTCGGGGACCCAGTACTTC.

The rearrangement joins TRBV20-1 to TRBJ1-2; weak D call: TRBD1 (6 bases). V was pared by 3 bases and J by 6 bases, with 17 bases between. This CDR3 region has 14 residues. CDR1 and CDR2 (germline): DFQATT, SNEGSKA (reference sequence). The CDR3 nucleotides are TGCAGTGCTAGCCTAACAGGGTGGAAGGATGGCTACACCTTC. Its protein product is CSASLTGWKDGYTF.